This TCR beta chain was recorded in a study of T cell changes during pregnancy in multiple sclerosis. Libraries were prepared by immunoSEQ multiplex PCR; TCRdb keeps only in-frame clonotypes and omits some of them. The profile shows tens of thousands of clones, around 93% of them singletons. The CDR3 totals 16 residues. Germline CDR1 is MGHRA and CDR2 is YSYEKL. V was cut by 0 bases and J by 5 bases, with 13 bases left in between. V is TRBV4-1 and J is TRBJ2-2; the D gene is possibly TRBD2 (6 bases). The sample consisted of peripheral blood, taken in the second trimester of pregnancy. The sequence derives from a female donor with multiple sclerosis, enrolled in a pregnancy study. The DNA of the CDR3 is TGCGCCAGCAGCCAAGATCCGGGAGTGATAACCGGGGAGCTGTTTTTT. Protein sequence: CASSQDPGVITGELFF.